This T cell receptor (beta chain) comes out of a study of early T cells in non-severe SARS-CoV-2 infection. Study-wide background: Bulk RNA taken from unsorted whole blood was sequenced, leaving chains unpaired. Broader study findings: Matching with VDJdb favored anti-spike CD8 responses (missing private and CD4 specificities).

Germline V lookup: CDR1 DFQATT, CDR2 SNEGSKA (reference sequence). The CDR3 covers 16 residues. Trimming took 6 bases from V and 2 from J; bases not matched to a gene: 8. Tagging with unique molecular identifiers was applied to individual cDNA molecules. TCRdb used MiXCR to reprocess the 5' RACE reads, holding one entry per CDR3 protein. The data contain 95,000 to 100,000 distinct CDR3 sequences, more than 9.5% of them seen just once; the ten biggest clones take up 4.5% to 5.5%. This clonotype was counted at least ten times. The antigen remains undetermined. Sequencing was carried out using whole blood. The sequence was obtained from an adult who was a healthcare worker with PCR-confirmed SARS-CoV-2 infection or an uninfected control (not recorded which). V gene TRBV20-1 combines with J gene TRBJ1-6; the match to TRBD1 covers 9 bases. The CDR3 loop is CSAPSRTGAYNSPLHF. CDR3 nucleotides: TGCAGTGCCCCATCGAGGACAGGGGCCTATAATTCACCCCTCCACTTT.